This T cell receptor beta chain comes out of a study of blood T cell repertoires in COVID-19. Overall study: Samples representing acute and convalescent COVID-19 were sourced from the United States, Italy and Spain.

V gave up 5 bases and J gave up 0 bases, with 14 bases separating them. This CDR3 comprises 16 residues. Germline CDR1 SGHDN, CDR2 FVKESK. Per the original data handling: How many nucleated cells were present was estimated from reference gene primer amplification. Assay used: immunoSEQ multiplex PCR; TCRdb lists only in-frame clones, some missing. V, J and clone size derive from that table, while D and trimming were established from the DNA sequence. The data show roughly 260,000 clones, with around 92% seen just once and 2.5% to 3% held by the top ten. The chain combines TRBV14 with TRBJ2-1; D is unclear. The sequencing input was peripheral blood. This TCR derives from a person aged 18-35 years with COVID-19, enrolled during active disease. The CDR3 sequence is CASSLRGGGSYNEQFF. The CDR3 coding sequence is TGTGCCAGCAGCTTACGAGGCGGCGGCTCCTACAATGAGCAGTTCTTC.